The 21 T cell receptor beta chains listed next were all sequenced from one sample in a study of identical twins. TCRdb ran MiXCR on the 5' RACE reads and lists one entry per CDR3 protein. The profile shows roughly 630,000 distinct CDR3 sequences, under 8.5% of them singletons. In addition, the sample was reused for a study of yellow fever vaccine responses in identical twins.

The sequencing input was PBMCs. The receptors derive from a woman between 18 and 29 years old in good health.

This chain joins TRBV7-9 and TRBJ2-7; unclear D gene. The CDR3 length is 13 residues. From germline, CDR1 is SEHNR and CDR2 FQNEAQ (reference sequence). With 2 bases removed from V and 6 bases from J, the gap between germline ends came to 11 bases. CDR3 sequence reads: CASSLLDEAEQYV. The CDR3 DNA sequence: TGTGCCAGCAGCTTATTAGACGAGGCCGAGCAGTACGTC.

This clonotype was picked up many times. The V gene is TRBV13, the J gene TRBJ1-1, with D tentatively TRBD1 (5 bases). Germline V gene sequence: CDR1 PRHDT, CDR2 FYEKMQ (reference sequence). V was trimmed by 1 base and J by 4 bases, leaving 7 bases between them. The CDR3 is made up of 13 amino acids. The CDR3 nucleotides read TGTGCCAGCAGCTTAGCTGACAGCACTGAAGCTTTCTTT. Amino acid sequence: CASSLADSTEAFF.

J is TRBJ1-2 and V is TRBV6-1, with D maybe TRBD1 (6 bases). CDR1 and CDR2 from the germline V gene are MNHNS and SASEGT. The V gene lost 7 bases and the J gene lost 5 bases, with 14 bases spanning the gap. This CDR3 has 13 amino acids. CDR3 sequence (DNA): TGTGCCAGCACCACGGACAGTGGGTATGGCTACACCTTC. Its protein is CASTTDSGYGYTF.

In its sample, this clonotype was seen many times. J is TRBJ1-1 and V is TRBV12-3 or TRBV12-4, with TRBD1 as a possible D gene (5 bases). CDR3 size: 14 residues. The ends were cut back, 2 bases at V and 4 bases at J, with 11 bases in the middle. The CDR3 loop is CASSLQGIGTEAFF. The DNA for the CDR3 is TGTGCCAGCAGTTTACAGGGTATCGGCACTGAAGCTTTCTTT.

This clonotype was observed at least ten times. The genes are TRBV7-6 and TRBJ1-3, with no clear D. V lost 1 base, J lost 0 bases, and 7 bases lay in between. This CDR3 has 15 amino acids. The germline gives CDR1 SGHVS, CDR2 FNYEAQ. The DNA of the CDR3 is TGTGCCAGCAGCTTAGTAGCGGGCTCTGGAAACACCATATATTTT. It specifies CASSLVAGSGNTIYF.

There are many counts of this clonotype. The rearrangement joins TRBV5-1 to TRBJ2-7; the match to TRBD2 covers 8 bases. The CDR3 consists of 14 residues. J gave up 3 bases and V 4 bases, and 6 bases lay outside the gene matches. CDR1 is SGHRS and CDR2 is YFSETQ in the germline V gene. CDR3 region: CASSQSGTSYEQYF. CDR3 DNA sequence: TGCGCCAGCAGCCAGTCCGGGACTAGCTACGAGCAGTACTTC.

This clonotype turned up a few times. One junction end disagrees with the germline gene, perhaps due to a read error. The rearrangement joins TRBV20-1 to TRBJ2-7, with 8 bases lining up with TRBD2. The CDR3 runs 17 residues. In germline, CDR1 is DFQATT, CDR2 SNEGSKA (reference sequence). The CDR3 DNA follows: TGCTGTGCTAGAGATCGGAGTTTAGCGGGACTCTCCTACGAGCAGTACTTC. Translation: CCARDRSLAGLSYEQYF.

There are many counts of this clonotype. The V gene is TRBV20-1, the J gene TRBJ2-3; 7 bases map to TRBD2. Germline loops: CDR1 DFQATT, CDR2 SNEGSKA (reference sequence). CDR3 size: 16 residues. The ends lost 0 bases at V and 3 bases at J; junction bases unmatched: 9. CDR3 in amino acids: CSARDVGGVSTDTQYF. The CDR3, as DNA: TGCAGTGCTAGAGATGTGGGAGGGGTTTCGACAGATACGCAGTATTTT.

This clonotype has a handful of counts. This chain connects TRBV7-8 to TRBJ2-7; possible D gene TRBD2, 6 bases. CDR3 length: 14 residues. The germline CDR1 and CDR2 sequences are SGHVS and FQNEAQ. V lost 5 bases to trimming and J lost 3 bases, with 14 bases between them. The CDR3 coding sequence is TGTGCCAGCAGCGGGCCAGGGCGGGACTACGAGCAGTACTTC. Its translation is CASSGPGRDYEQYF.

This clonotype was seen only a few times. The V call is TRBV5-1, the J call TRBJ2-5; the match to TRBD2 covers 12 bases. The CDR3 is 17 residues long. Germline lookup yields CDR1 SGHRS and CDR2 YFSETQ. J gave up 7 bases and V 4 bases, and 14 bases lay outside the gene matches. CDR3 sequence (DNA): TGCGCCAGCAGCCCCGGACTAGCGGGGAGAGAGAAACGGACCCAGTACTTC. This gives the protein CASSPGLAGREKRTQYF.

This chain connects TRBV29-1 to TRBJ2-1; TRBD2 aligns across 11 bases. This CDR3 has 12 residues. Germline V gene data show CDR1 as SQVTM and CDR2 as ANQGSEA. V lost 7 bases and J lost 14; bases outside the gene matches: 10. The CDR3 protein is CSGRLAGNPKFF. CDR3 DNA: TGCAGCGGTCGACTAGCGGGAAATCCTAAGTTCTTC.

This clonotype was counted only a few times. As DNA, the CDR3 is TGTGCCAGCAGCCACGGCCGTCAAGAGACCCAGTACTTC. It codes for CASSHGRQETQYF. This chain joins TRBV11-2 and TRBJ2-5; D is uncertain. Trimming left V 5 bases short and J 2 bases short, with 9 bases between. The CDR3 extends over 13 amino acids. CDR1 and CDR2 (germline): SGHAT, FQNNGV.

This clonotype was counted between two and nine times. V is TRBV4-1 and J is TRBJ2-7; TRBD2 is a possible D gene (6 bases). V was pared by 2 bases and J by 6 bases, with 17 bases between. The germline V gene has CDR1 MGHRA and CDR2 YSYEKL. This CDR3 region has 15 residues. CDR3 bases: TGCGCCAGCAGCCAAAACGGACTAAACCTCCCCGAGCAGTACTTC. Translated, it gives CASSQNGLNLPEQYF.

This clonotype was seen more than once but under ten times. The chain links TRBV3-1 to TRBJ2-7; 9 bases fit TRBD1. Per germline, CDR1 LGHDT and CDR2 YNNKEL (reference sequence). With 4 bases clipped from V and 2 bases from J, the junction kept 6 bases outside the gene matches. The CDR3 totals 15 residues. Written as DNA, the CDR3 is TGTGCCAGCAGCCGTGGGACAGGGCCCCCCTACGAGCAGTACTTC. Its protein product is CASSRGTGPPYEQYF.

This clonotype was counted ten times or more. V and J are TRBV6-6 and TRBJ2-2, with 10 bases that match TRBD2. This CDR3 contains 15 residues. The J segment lost 7 bases and the V segment lost 5 bases, leaving 7 bases of the junction unmatched. Germline values: CDR1 MNHNY, CDR2 SVGAGI (reference sequence). The CDR3, as DNA: TGTGCCAGCAGTCCCGGGACTAGCGCACTCGGGGAGCTGTTTTTT. It encodes CASSPGTSALGELFF.

This chain links TRBV5-1 with TRBJ1-1, with D unclear. Trimming cost V 0 bases and J 1 base, with 7 bases left between them. Germline loops: CDR1 SGHRS, CDR2 YFSETQ. The CDR3 consists of 14 residues. CDR3: CASSLEFSNTEAFF. Here the CDR3 DNA reads TGCGCCAGCAGCTTGGAGTTTTCGAACACTGAAGCTTTCTTT.

This clonotype appeared many times. The chain is built from TRBV5-1 and TRBJ1-1, with D unresolved. This CDR3 is 13 amino acids long. Germline V gene sequence: CDR1 SGHRS, CDR2 YFSETQ. V dropped 0 bases and J dropped 5 bases, with 8 bases sitting between them. The CDR3 reads CASSLVGFTEAFF. CDR3 bases: TGCGCCAGCAGCTTGGTGGGGTTTACTGAAGCTTTCTTT.

The CDR3 spells CASSPLAGDQDTQYF. The DNA for the CDR3 is TGCGCCAGCAGTCCTCTAGCGGGGGACCAAGATACGCAGTATTTT. J is TRBJ2-3 and V is TRBV5-1; 10 bases are a match to TRBD2. This CDR3 has 15 residues. V shed 5 bases, J shed 5 bases, and the junction held 8 bases outside the gene matches. Germline V CDR1 and CDR2: SGHRS, YFSETQ. Drawing the rest from reference TRBV5-1 and TRBJ2-3, the complete variable domain is KAGVTQTPRYLIKTRGQQVTLSCSPISGHRSVSWYQQTPGQGLQFLFEYFSETQRNKGNFPGRFSGRQFSNSRSEMNVSTLELGDSALYLCASSPLAGDQDTQYFGPGTRLTVL.

The chain joins TRBV12-3 or TRBV12-4 to TRBJ2-2; D may be TRBD2 (6 bases). V was trimmed by 7 bases and J by 4 bases, leaving 7 bases between them. The CDR3 runs to 12 residues. CDR3 sequence (DNA): TGTGCCAGCAAGACTAGCACCGGGGAGCTGTTTTTT. It encodes CASKTSTGELFF.

This clonotype was counted between two and nine times. The chain combines TRBV5-1 with TRBJ2-7; TRBD1 matches at 8 bases. The CDR3 is 16 residues long. The V gene's germline CDR1 is SGHRS and CDR2 YFSETQ. Trimming at V came to 4 bases and at J to 2 bases, leaving 11 bases not matched to a gene. The CDR3 here is CASSTGQGAATYEQYF. In DNA form, the CDR3 reads TGCGCCAGCAGCACAGGACAGGGCGCGGCAACCTACGAGCAGTACTTC.

This clonotype was seen more than once but under ten times. The junction departs from the called germline gene at one end, perhaps through a read error. CDR3 loop: CASSDGVRTTEKLFF. As DNA, the CDR3 is TGCGCCAGCAGTGATGGAGTCAGGACTACTGAAAAACTGTTTTTT. This sequence joins TRBV10-2 and TRBJ1-4; no definite D call. Germline assignment: CDR1 WSHSY and CDR2 SAAADI. The CDR3 loop spans 15 amino acids.